The sequence of this TCR beta chain was determined in a study of T cell changes during pregnancy in multiple sclerosis. Germline CDR1 reads LNHNV; CDR2 reads YYDKDF (reference sequence). The length of the CDR3 is 13 residues. V lost 0 bases, J lost 8 bases, and 10 bases lay in between. The assay was immunoSEQ multiplex PCR, and TCRdb's table has in-frame clones only and misses some. The sample includes roughly 36,000 clones, under 95% of them seen just once. Sequenced here: peripheral blood, sampled in the second trimester of pregnancy. This chain links TRBV15 with TRBJ1-2; weak D call: TRBD1 (5 bases). The clonotype comes from a female donor in good health, enrolled as a control in a pregnancy study. The CDR3 is CATSREGHRGYTF. The CDR3 nucleotides read TGTGCCACCAGCAGAGAGGGGCACCGGGGCTACACCTTC.